The clone carrying this T cell receptor (beta chain) was found a few times. The data derive from a study of blood T cell repertoires in COVID-19. The protocol was immunoSEQ multiplex PCR, while the TCRdb copy is restricted to in-frame clones and leaves out a portion. Of about 270,000 clones listed, roughly nine tenths are singletons. The sequencing input was peripheral blood. The receptor was derived from a woman between 25 and 40 years old with COVID-19, enrolled during active disease.

CDR3 loop: CASSQVDRGGQPQHF. As DNA, the CDR3 is TGCGCCAGCAGCCAAGTAGACAGGGGAGGCCAGCCCCAGCATTTT. This chain joins TRBV4-1 and TRBJ1-5, with 8 bases aligning to TRBD1. Germline V gene data show CDR1 as MGHRA and CDR2 as YSYEKL. Unmatched junction bases numbered 6, after V lost 1 base and J lost 7 bases. The CDR3 consists of 15 residues.